This record covers a single T cell receptor beta chain. The antigen this receptor binds is unknown. No base quality information exists; no much larger clone differs at one position. Donors were healthy HIV-negative adults with no recently reported acute infections or vaccinations. All donors were Caucasian adults living in Nashville, Tennessee, USA. CD4+ T cells were enriched by magnetic negative selection; naive cells were then positively selected on CD45RA, and the negative fraction formed the memory subset. After blood collection by leukapheresis, PBMCs were isolated using Ficoll-Histopaque density gradient centrifugation and then cryopreserved in the vapor phase of liquid nitrogen. Analytical flow cytometry was used to check the purity and quantity of every magnetically sorted T cell population. Genomic DNA was isolated from each sorted fraction and quantified by UV absorbance on a Nanodrop 2000c.

Using the deep immunoSEQ assay, TCR CDR3 regions were amplified from genomic DNA by multiplex PCR. For each cell subset, the extracted genomic DNA was distributed evenly across all wells of several immunoSEQ 96-well plates, and each plate served as one replicate. Each replicate PCR for sorted subsets received about 0.2 ug genomic DNA, equal to roughly 29,000 T cell genomes. Purified libraries were quantified with a Qubit 3.0 fluorometer, sized on a Bioanalyzer 2100, and re-quantified with the KAPA Library Quantification kit. A separate single-read 150-cycle Illumina NextSeq 550 flow cell was used to sequence each immunoSEQ 96-well plate. As for the original processing: Because the immunoSEQ output held only junctional sequences and lacked quality scores, the filtering could not match the filtering applied to full-length reads. Sequences were annotated with PyIR, a Python wrapper for IgBLAST v1.9, using IMGT germline references to assign V/J genes and CDR3. Reads with weak V/J assignments (E-value above 1e-6), missing CDR3, stop codons, out-of-frame junctions, or ambiguous translated residues were removed. V3J clonotypes were defined as sequences sharing an identical inferred V gene, J gene, and CDR3 amino acid sequence. To compute the percentage overlap between repertoires, the number of shared unique clonotypes was divided by the size of the smaller repertoire. RTK rarefaction, the Chao1 estimator, and Recon v2.1 estimates of unobserved clonotypes were used to assess repertoire richness. For all TCRbeta clonotypes obtained by the gDNA method from four donors, generation probabilities were computed with OLGA. What TCRdb holds here is the immuneACCESS table cut down to in-frame rearrangements. Part of the clones is not present; checked against another copy, under half of the missing clones reflect an unresolved V gene, and the others are unexplained. The D gene and trimming were derived from the DNA, and the V and J assignments and clone size from that table. The sample has roughly 2.2 million clones on record, about nine tenths of them singletons. Jointly, the top ten make up more than 0.35% of the sample.

The sample belongs to a study of shared clonotypes between healthy human individuals (dated by TCRdb to about 2020). With respect to the entire study: Two women and a few men aged 18 to 49 years were included in the cohort. Per donor, three plates each were used for CD4 naive and CD4 memory, two for CD8 naive, and one for CD8 memory. The study deeply sequenced blood TCR repertoires of five healthy adults to estimate repertoire size and the extent of clonotype sharing between individuals. Libraries were prepared and TCR repertoires were sequenced by different laboratories using diverse techniques, in order to increase sequencing depth and limit assay-specific biases. Each donor's leukapheresis produced roughly between about 0.85 and 10 billion PBMCs. What the authors observed across the whole study: The genetic and exposure-history diversity represented was limited by the small number of donors. Clonotypes shared by all four sorted-subset donors showed higher generation probabilities than non-shared clonotypes. Sampling was restricted to blood, and TCR repertoires in tissue are likely to differ from TCR repertoires in blood. Even with the large sequencing depth, rarefaction of the sorted-subset datasets indicated that sequencing was incomplete. Across a handful of donors, 4.5% to 6.5% of naive CD4, roughly 3.5% of naive CD8, under 2.5% of memory CD4, and around 0.4% of memory CD8 clonotypes were shared. Pairwise subsampling indicated that sequencing depth was expected to affect the degree of clonotype sharing among donors. Naive subsets generally had larger estimated clonotype richness than memory subsets did.

The sequenced sample was naive CD4+ T cells from PBMCs. Interpreted using the paper, the cell subset or site label stands for: CD45RA+ positively selected. The receptor was isolated from a man between 18 and 29 years old in good health. Some clones in this sample may be carry-over from other donors' samples.

DNA sequence: TGTGCCAGCAGCTTCGTCGGACTAGCGGGAGAGACCCAGTACTTC. Translated, this gives CASSFVGLAGETQYF. Recombination linked TRBV9 to TRBJ2-5; 11 of the junction bases match TRBD2. The CDR3 spans 15 residues, from the cysteine through the phenylalanine. Only the CDR3 DNA stays, 45 bases, in frame from base 1. Clipping removes 4 bases from V and 4 bases from J, with 6 as the unmatched junction base count. From a lookup of the germline V gene, CDR1 and CDR2 are SGDLS and YYNGEE.